These T cell receptor beta chains were read from a single sample in a study of blood T cells in healthy people across ages. Each CDR3 protein gets one entry after TCRdb re-called the 5' RACE reads with MiXCR. The sample includes around 1,100,000 distinct CDR3 sequences, around two fifths of them seen just once. Sequenced material: blood. These TCRs come from a man younger than 35 in good health. The CDR3 runs from the conserved cysteine through the conserved F or W. The order of the fields is J gene, V gene, D gene, clone size, CDR3 protein, CDR3 DNA. D genes are given only for firm matches. The size of a clone is reported for some rows only, either as once, few or many, or as a class for expanded clones.

>TRBJ2-7|TRBV27|-|-
CASSVGRFAYEQYF
TGTGCCAGCAGTGTAGGCAGATTCGCCTACGAGCAGTACTTC
>TRBJ1-1|TRBV12-3/TRBV12-4|-|-
CASSFRSGLNTEAFF
TGTGCCAGCAGTTTTCGGTCAGGGCTGAACACTGAAGCTTTCTTT
>TRBJ1-4|TRBV4-3|-|many
CASSQESGGGEKLFF
TGCGCCAGCAGCCAAGAGTCGGGGGGGGGAGAAAAACTGTTTTTT
>TRBJ2-5|TRBV2|TRBD1|-
CASSEMWGIQGNQETQYF
TGTGCCAGCAGTGAGATGTGGGGTATACAGGGGAACCAAGAGACCCAGTACTTC
>TRBJ1-5|TRBV5-5|TRBD1|few
CASSRDRADGQPQHF
TGTGCCAGCAGCAGGGACAGGGCGGACGGTCAGCCCCAGCATTTT
>TRBJ1-1|TRBV6-5|-|few
CASSYAEPFGTEAFF
TGTGCCAGCAGTTACGCGGAGCCTTTTGGGACTGAAGCTTTCTTT
>TRBJ1-2|TRBV5-1|-|many
CASSLGLRYGYTF
TGCGCCAGCAGCTTGGGGCTCCGCTATGGCTACACCTTC
>TRBJ2-4|TRBV20-1|TRBD1|-
CSASDRGNDIQYF
TGCAGTGCTAGTGACAGGGGGAACGACATTCAGTACTTC
>TRBJ2-3|TRBV12-3/TRBV12-4|TRBD1|-
CASDRGRTDTQYF
TGTGCCAGCGACAGGGGGAGGACAGATACGCAGTATTTT
>TRBJ2-1|TRBV20-1|-|once
CSAQGEYNEQFF
TGCAGTGCTCAGGGAGAGTACAATGAGCAGTTCTTC
>TRBJ2-5|TRBV11-2|TRBD1|-
CASSLLGTGGYNEQYF
TGTGCCAGCAGCTTATTAGGGACAGGGGGCTACAATGAGCAGTACTTC